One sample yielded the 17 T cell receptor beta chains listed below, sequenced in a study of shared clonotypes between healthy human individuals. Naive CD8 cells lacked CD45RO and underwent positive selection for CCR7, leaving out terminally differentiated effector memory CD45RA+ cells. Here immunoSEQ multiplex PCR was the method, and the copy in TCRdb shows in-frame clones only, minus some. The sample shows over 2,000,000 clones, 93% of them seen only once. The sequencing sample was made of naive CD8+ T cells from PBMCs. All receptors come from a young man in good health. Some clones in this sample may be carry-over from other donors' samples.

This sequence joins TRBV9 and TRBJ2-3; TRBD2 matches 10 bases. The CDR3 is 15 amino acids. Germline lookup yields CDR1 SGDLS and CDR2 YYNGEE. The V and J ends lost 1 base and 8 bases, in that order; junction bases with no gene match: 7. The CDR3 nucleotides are TGTGCCAGCAGCGTATCCGGGACTAGCGAAGGTACGCAGTATTTT. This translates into CASSVSGTSEGTQYF.

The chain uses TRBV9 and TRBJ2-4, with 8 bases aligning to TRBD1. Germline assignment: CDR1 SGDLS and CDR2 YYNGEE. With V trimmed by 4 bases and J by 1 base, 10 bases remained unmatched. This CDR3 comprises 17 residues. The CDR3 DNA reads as TGTGCCAGCAGCCCCGGACAGGGAGAAGGGGCCAAAAACATTCAGTACTTC. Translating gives CASSPGQGEGAKNIQYF.

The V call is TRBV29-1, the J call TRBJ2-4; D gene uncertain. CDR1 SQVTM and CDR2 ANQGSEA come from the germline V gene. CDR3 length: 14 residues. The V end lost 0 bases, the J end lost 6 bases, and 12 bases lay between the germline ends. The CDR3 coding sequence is TGCAGCGTTGAAGAACCAAACCAAAGAAACATTCAGTACTTC. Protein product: CSVEEPNQRNIQYF.

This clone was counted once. As DNA, the CDR3 is TGTGCCAGCACCTTCGGGGTTAGCAATCAGCCCCAGCATTTT. Translation: CASTFGVSNQPQHF. This rearrangement joins TRBV5-6 to TRBJ1-5, with D uncertain. The CDR3 loop spans 14 amino acids. The V and J ends lost 6 bases and 0 bases respectively, with 10 bases between them. Per the germline V gene, CDR1 is SGHDT and CDR2 is YYEEEE.

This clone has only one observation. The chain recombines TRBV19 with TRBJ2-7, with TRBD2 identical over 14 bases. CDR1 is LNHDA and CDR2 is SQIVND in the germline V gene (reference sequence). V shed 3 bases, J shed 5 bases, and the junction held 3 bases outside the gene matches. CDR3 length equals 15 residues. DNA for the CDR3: TGTGCCAGTAGTATCGGACTAGCGGGAGGCCACGAGCAGTACTTC. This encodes CASSIGLAGGHEQYF.

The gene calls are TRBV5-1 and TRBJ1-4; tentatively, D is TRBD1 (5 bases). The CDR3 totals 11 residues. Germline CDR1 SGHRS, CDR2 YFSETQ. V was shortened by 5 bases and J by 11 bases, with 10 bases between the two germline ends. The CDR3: CASRGGGKLFF. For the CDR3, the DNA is TGCGCCAGCAGGGGGGGAGGCAAACTGTTTTTT.

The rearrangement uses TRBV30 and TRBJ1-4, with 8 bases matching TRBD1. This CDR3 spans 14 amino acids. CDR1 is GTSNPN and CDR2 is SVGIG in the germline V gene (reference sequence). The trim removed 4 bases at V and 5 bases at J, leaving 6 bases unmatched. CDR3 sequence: CAWTWTGSNEKLFF. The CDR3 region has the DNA TGTGCCTGGACGTGGACAGGGTCGAATGAAAAACTGTTTTTT.

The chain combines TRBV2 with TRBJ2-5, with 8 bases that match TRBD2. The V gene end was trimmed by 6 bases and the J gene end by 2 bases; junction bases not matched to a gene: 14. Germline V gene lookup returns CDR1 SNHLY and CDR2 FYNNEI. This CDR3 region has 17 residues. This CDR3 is CASRLQAGVPPQETQYF. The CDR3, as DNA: TGTGCCAGCAGGTTACAAGCGGGAGTCCCTCCTCAAGAGACCCAGTACTTC. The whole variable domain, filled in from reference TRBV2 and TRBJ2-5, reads EPEVTQTPSHQVTQMGQEVILRCVPISNHLYFYWYRQILGQKVEFLVSFYNNEISEKSEIFDDQFSVERPDGSNFTLKIRSTKLEDSAMYFCASRLQAGVPPQETQYFGPGTRLLVL.

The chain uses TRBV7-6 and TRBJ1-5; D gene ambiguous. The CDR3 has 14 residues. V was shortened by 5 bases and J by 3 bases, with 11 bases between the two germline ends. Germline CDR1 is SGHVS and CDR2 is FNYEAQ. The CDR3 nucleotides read TGTGCCAGCAGCGCCGCCGAAACCAATCAGCCCCAGCATTTT. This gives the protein CASSAAETNQPQHF.

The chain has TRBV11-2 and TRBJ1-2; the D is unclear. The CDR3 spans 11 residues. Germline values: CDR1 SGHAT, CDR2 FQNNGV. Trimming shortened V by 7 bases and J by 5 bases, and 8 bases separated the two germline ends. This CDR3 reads CASTSGYGYTF. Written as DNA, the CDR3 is TGTGCCAGCACCTCGGGGTATGGCTACACCTTC. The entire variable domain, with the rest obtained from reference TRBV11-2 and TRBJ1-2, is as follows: EAGVAQSPRYKIIEKRQSVAFWCNPISGHATLYWYQQILGQGPKLLIQFQNNGVVDDSQLPKDRFSAERLKGVDSTLKIQPAKLEDSAVYLCASTSGYGYTFGSGTRLTVV.

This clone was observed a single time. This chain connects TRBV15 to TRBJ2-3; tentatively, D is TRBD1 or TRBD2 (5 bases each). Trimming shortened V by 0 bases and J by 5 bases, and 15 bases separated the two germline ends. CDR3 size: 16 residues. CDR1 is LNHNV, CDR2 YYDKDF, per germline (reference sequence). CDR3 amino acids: CATSRDRILRGDTQYF. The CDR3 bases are TGTGCCACCAGCAGAGATCGGATCCTGAGGGGAGATACGCAGTATTTT.

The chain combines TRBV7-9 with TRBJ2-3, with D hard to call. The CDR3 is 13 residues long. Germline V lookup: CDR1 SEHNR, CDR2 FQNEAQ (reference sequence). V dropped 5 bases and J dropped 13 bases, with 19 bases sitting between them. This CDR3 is CASSPGGSGFKYF. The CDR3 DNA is TGTGCCAGCAGCCCCGGTGGGTCCGGGTTTAAGTATTTT.

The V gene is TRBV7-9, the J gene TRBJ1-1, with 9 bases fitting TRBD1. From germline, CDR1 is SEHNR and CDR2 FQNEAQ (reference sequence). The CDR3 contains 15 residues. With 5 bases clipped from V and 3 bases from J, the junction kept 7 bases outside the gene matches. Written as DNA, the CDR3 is TGTGCCAGCAGCCGCCGGACAGGGGAAGACACTGAAGCTTTCTTT. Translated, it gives CASSRRTGEDTEAFF.

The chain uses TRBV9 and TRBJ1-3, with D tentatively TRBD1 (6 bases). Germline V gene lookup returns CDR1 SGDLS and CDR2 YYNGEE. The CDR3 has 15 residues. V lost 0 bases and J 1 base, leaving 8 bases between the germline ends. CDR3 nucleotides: TGTGCCAGCAGCGTAGATGGGACATCTGGAAACACCATATATTTT. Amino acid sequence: CASSVDGTSGNTIYF.

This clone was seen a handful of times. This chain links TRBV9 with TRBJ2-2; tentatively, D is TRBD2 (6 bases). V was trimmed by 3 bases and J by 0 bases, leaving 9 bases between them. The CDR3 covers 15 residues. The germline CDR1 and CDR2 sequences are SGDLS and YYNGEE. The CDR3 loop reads CASSAGVTNTGELFF. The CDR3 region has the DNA TGTGCCAGCAGCGCGGGAGTTACGAACACCGGGGAGCTGTTTTTT.

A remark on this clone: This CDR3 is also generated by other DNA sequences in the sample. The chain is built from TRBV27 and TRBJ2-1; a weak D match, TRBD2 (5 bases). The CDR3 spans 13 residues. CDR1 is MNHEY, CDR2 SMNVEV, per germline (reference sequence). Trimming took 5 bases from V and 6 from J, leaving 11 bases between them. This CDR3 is CASSLTSSNEQFF. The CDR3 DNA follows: TGTGCCAGCAGTCTTACTAGTAGCAATGAGCAGTTCTTC.

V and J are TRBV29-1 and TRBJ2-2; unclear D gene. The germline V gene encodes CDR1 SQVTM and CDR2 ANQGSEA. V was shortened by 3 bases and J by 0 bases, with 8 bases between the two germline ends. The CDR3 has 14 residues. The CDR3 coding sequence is TGCAGCGTTGACCCAGTCGCGAACACCGGGGAGCTGTTTTTT. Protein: CSVDPVANTGELFF.